This T cell receptor (beta chain) was found in a study of T cell clonotyping in hematopoietic cell transplantation (dated by TCRdb to the early 2020s). About the full investigation: A total of some 130 blood samples were collected in the study from roughly 40 consecutive transplant recipients and their related donors. Recruitment of patients ran from 2015 to early 2017, and follow-up continued until September 2020 or until death.

This specimen's time point label, per the study, means: 180 days after allo-HCT. Recipient blood was collected about 28 days before transplant and at days 30, 100 and 180 after transplant. Nuclei Lysis Solution was used to extract genomic DNA from fresh or cryopreserved unfractionated peripheral blood mononuclear cells. Notes on this clone: Its antigen is unknown. The record has no base qualities; no much larger clone is one base away.

The immunoSEQ assay, a bias-controlled multiplex PCR with V- and J-specific primers, was used to amplify TCR beta CDR3 regions from genomic DNA. In a second PCR step, a proprietary barcode and Illumina adapter sequences were attached to the CDR3 amplicons. An Illumina MiSeq instrument was used to sequence the CDR3 libraries. Concerning the study's data processing: Export and quality control were performed with immunoSEQ Analyzer 3.0, and downstream analyses were performed with R Bioconductor and Immunarch. Repertoire metrics were calculated using only productive rearrangements within the normalized downsampled data set. Pathologically expanded clonotypes were defined as those larger than 5 templates in the normalized cohort. The Inverse Simpson Index was used to measure repertoire diversity. To capture all clonotypes, the CMV-specificity analyses were run on the non-normalized data set. The immuneACCESS repertoire file appears here via TCRdb, limited to in-frame rearrangements. These files lack a portion of the clones; in checked studies, under half of the deficit traces to unresolved V genes, and the cause of the others is not known. The V and J calls and clone size are taken from that table; D and trimming were inferred from the DNA. Here the sample has fewer than 15,000 clones; around 74% occur a single time. The ten most abundant clones make up roughly 15% of the sample.

In the germline V gene, CDR1 corresponds to SGHDT and CDR2 to YYEEEE. Spanning cysteine to phenylalanine, the CDR3 consists of 16 amino acids. Only the CDR3 region is kept as DNA, spanning 48 bases read in frame from base 1. Ends trimmed: V by 4 bases, J by 2 bases; bases unmatched to a gene: 9. Findings and caveats that apply to the study as a whole: Donor and pretransplant recipient Inverse Simpson Index values predicted broader posttransplant TCR repertoire diversity. Sample size was limited, and cells were not sorted, so CD4 and CD8 repertoire contributions could not be separated. Only a small fraction of recipient repertoires overlapped donor repertoires, with over 95% appearing de novo at the given depth. A decrease in recipient TCR diversity was observed after transplant, and a progressive increase in pathologically expanded clonotypes was seen from day 30 to day 180.

The chain uses TRBV5-6 and TRBJ1-5, with TRBD1 matching 7 junction bases. The receptor comes from a male patient between 60 and 69 years old who had an allogeneic stem cell transplant from an unrelated donor, so the T cells may come from the graft donor. Some clones in this sample may be carry-over from other donors' samples. This specimen was peripheral blood mononuclear cells, taken 180 days after allogeneic stem cell transplant. The bases are TGTGCCAGCAGCGAAAATAACAGGGGCGGCAATCAGCCCCAGCATTTT. Translated, this gives CASSENNRGGNQPQHF.